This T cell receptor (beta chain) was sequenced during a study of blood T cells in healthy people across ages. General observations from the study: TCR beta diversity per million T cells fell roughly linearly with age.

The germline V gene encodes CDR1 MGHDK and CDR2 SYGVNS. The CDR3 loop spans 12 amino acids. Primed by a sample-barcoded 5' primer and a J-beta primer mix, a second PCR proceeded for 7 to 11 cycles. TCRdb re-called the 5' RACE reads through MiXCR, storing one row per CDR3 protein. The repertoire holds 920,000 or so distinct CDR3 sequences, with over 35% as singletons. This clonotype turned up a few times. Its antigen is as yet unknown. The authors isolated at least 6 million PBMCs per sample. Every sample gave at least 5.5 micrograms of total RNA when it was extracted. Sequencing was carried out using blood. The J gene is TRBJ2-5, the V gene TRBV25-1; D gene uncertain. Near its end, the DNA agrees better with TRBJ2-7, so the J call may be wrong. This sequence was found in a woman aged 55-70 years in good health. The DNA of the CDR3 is TGTGCCAGCAGCCCCGGGCGACCCGAGCAGTACTTC. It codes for CASSPGRPEQYF.